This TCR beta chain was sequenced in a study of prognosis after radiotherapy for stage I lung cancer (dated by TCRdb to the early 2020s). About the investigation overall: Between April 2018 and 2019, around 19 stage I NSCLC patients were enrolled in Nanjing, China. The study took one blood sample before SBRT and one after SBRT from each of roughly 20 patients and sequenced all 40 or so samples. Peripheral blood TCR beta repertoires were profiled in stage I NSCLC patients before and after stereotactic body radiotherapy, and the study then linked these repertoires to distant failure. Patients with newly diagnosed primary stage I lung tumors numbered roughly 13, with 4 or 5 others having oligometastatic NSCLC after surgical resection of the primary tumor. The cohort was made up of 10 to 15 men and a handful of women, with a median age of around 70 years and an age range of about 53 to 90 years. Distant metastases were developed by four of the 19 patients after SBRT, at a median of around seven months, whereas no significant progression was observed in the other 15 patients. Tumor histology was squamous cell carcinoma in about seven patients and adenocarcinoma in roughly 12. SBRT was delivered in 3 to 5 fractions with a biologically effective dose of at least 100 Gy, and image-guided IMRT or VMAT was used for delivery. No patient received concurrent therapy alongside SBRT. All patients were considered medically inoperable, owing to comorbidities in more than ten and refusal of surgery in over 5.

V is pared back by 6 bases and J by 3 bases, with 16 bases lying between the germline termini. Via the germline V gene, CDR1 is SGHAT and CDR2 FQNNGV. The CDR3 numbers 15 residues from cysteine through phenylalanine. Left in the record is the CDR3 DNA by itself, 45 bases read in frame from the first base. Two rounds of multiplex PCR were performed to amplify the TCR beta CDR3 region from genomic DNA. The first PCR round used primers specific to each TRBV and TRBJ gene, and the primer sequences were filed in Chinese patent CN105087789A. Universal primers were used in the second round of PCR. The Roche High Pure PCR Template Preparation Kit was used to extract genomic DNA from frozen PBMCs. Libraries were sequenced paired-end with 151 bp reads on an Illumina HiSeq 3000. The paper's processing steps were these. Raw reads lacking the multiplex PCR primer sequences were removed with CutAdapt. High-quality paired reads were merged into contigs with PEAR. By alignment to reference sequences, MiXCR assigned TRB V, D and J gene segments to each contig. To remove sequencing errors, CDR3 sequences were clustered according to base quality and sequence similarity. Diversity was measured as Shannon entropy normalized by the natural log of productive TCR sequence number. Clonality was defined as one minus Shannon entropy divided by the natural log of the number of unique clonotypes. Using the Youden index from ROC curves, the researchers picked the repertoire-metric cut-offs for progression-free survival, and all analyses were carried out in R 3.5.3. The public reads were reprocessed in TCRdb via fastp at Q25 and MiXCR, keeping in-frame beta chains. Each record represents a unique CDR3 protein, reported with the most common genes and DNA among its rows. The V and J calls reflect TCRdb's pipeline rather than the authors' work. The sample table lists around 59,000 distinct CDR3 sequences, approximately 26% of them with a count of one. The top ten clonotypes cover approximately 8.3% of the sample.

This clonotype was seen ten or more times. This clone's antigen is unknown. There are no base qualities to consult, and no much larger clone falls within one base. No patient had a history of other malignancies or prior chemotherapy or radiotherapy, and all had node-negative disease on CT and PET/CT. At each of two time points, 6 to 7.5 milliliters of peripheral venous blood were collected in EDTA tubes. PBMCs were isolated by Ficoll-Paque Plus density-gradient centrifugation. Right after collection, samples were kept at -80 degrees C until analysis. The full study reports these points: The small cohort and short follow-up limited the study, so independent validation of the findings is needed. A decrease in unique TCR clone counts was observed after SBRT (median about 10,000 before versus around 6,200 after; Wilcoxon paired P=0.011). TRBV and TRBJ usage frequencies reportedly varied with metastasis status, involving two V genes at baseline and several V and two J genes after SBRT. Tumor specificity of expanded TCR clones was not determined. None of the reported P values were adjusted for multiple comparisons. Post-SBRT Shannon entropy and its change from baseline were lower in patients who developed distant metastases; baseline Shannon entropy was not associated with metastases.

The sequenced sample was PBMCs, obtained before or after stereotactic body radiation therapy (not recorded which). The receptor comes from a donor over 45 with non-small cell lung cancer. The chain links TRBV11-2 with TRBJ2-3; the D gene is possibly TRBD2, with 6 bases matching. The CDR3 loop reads CASSTTGTLTDTQYF. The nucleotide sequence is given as TGTGCCAGCAGTACGACCGGGACTTTAACAGATACGCAGTATTTT. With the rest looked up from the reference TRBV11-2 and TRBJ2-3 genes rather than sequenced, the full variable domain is EAGVAQSPRYKIIEKRQSVAFWCNPISGHATLYWYQQILGQGPKLLIQFQNNGVVDDSQLPKDRFSAERLKGVDSTLKIQPAKLEDSAVYLCASSTTGTLTDTQYFGPGTRLTVL.